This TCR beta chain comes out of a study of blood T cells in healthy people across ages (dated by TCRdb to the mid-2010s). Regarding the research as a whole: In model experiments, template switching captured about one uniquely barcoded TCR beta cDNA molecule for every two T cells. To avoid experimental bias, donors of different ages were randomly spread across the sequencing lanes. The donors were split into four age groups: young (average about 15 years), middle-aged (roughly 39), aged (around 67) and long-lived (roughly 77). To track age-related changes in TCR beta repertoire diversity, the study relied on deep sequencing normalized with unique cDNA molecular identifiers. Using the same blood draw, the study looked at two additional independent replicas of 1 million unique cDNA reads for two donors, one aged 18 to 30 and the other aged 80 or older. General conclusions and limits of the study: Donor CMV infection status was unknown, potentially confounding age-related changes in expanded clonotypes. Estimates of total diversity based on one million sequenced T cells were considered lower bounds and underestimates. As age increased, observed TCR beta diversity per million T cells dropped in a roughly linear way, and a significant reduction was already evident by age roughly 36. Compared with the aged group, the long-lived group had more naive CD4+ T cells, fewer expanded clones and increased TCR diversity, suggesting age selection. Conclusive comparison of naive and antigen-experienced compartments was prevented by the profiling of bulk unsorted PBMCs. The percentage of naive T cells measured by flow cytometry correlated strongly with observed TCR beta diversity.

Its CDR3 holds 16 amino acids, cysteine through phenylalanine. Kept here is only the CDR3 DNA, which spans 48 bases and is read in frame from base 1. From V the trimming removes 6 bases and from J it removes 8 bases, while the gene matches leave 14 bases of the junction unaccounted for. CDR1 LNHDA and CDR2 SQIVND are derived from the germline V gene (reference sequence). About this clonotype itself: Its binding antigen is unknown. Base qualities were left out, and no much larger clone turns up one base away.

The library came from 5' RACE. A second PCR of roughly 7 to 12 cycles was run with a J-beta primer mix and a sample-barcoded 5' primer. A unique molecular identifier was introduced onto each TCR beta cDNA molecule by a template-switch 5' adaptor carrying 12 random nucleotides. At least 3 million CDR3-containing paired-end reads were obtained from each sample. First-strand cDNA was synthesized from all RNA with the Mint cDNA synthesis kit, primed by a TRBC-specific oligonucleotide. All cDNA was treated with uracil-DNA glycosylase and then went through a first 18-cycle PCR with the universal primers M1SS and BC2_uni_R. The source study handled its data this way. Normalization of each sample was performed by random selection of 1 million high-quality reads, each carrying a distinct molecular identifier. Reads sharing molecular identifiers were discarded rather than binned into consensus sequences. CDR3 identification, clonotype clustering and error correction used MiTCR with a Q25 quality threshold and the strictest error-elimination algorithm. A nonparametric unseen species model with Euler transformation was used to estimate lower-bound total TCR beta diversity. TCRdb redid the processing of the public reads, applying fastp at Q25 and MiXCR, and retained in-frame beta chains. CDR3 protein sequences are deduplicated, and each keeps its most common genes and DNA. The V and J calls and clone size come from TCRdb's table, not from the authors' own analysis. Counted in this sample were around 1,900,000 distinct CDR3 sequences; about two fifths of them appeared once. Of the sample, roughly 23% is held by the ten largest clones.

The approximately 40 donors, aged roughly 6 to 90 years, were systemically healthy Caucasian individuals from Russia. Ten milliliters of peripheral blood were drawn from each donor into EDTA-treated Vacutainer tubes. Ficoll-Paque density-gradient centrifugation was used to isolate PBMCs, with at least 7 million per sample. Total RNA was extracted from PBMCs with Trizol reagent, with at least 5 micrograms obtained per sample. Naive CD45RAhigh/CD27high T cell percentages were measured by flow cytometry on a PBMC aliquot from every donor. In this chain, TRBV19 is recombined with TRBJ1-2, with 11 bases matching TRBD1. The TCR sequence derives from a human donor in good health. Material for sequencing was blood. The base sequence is TGTGCCAGTAGACCCGCCGGGACAGGGGGATTTAGGGGCTACACCTTC. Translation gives CASRPAGTGGFRGYTF.